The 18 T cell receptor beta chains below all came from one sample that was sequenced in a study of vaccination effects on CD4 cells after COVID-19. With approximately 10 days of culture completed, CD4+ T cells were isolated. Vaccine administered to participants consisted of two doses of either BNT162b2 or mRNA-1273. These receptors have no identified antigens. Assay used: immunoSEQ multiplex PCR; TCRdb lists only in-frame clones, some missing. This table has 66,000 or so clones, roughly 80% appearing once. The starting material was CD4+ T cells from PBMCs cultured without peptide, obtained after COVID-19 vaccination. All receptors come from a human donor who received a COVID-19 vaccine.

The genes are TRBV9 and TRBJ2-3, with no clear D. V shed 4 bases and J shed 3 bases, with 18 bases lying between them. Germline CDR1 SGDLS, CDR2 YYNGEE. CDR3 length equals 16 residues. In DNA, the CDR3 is TGTGCCAGCAGCCCCCGACACCACTCCGGTACAGATACGCAGTATTTT. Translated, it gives CASSPRHHSGTDTQYF.

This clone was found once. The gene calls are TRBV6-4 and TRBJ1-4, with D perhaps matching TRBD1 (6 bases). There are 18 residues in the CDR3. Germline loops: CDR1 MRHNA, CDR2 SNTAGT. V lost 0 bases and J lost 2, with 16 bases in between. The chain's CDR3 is CASSDSRQEILTNEKLFF. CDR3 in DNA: TGTGCCAGCAGTGACTCGAGACAGGAGATACTGACTAATGAAAAACTGTTTTTT.

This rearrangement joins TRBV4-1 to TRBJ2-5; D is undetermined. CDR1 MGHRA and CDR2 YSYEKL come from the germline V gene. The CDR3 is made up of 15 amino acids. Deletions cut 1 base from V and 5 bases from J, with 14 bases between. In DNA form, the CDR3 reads TGCGCCAGCAGCCAAGGAGGTGGAGCCGGGGAGACCCAGTACTTC. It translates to CASSQGGGAGETQYF.

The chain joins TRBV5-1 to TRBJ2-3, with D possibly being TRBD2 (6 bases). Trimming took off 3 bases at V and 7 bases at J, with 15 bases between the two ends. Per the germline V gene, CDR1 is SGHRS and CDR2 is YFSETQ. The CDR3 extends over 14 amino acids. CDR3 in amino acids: CASSWDSGANTQYF. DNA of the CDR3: TGCGCCAGCAGCTGGGACTCGGGAGCTAATACGCAGTATTTT.

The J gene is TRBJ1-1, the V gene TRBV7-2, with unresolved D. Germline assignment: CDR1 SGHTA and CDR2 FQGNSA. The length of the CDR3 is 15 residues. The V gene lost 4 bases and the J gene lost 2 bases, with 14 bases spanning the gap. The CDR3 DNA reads TGTGCCAGCAGCTACATCGGACGGGGTAACACTGAAGCTTTCTTT. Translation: CASSYIGRGNTEAFF.

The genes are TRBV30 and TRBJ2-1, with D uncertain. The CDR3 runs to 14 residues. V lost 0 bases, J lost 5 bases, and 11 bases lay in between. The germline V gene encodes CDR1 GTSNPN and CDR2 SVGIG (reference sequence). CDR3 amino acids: CAWSVPLSNNEQFF. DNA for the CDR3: TGTGCCTGGAGTGTACCCCTTAGTAACAATGAGCAGTTCTTC. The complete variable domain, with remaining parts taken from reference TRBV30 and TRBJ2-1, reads SQTIHQWPATLVQPVGSPLSLECTVEGTSNPNLYWYRQAAGRGLQLLFYSVGIGQISSEVPQNLSASRPQDRQFILSSKKLLLSDSGFYLCAWSVPLSNNEQFFGPGTRLTVL.

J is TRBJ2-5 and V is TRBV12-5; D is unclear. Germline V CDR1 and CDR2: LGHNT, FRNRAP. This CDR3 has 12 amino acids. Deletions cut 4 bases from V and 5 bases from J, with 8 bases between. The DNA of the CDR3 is TGTGCTAGTGGTTCCCCCGATGAGACCCAGTACTTC. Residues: CASGSPDETQYF.

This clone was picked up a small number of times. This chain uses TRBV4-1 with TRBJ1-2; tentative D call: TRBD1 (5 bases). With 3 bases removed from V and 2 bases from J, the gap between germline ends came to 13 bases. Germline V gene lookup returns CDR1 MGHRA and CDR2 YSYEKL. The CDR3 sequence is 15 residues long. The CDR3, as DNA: TGCGCCAGCAGCCAGAGGGACGGGGGGAACTATGGCTACACCTTC. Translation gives CASSQRDGGNYGYTF.

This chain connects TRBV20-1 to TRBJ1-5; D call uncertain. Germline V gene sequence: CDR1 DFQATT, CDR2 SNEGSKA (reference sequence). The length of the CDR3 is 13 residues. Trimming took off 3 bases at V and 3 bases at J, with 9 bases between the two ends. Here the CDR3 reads CSASRGPNQPQHF. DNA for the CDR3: TGCAGTGCTAGTCGCGGACCCAATCAGCCCCAGCATTTT.

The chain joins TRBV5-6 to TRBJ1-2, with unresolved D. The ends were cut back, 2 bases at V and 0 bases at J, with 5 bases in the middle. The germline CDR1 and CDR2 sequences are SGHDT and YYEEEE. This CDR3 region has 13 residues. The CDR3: CASSFQSNYGYTF. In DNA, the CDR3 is TGTGCCAGCAGCTTTCAGTCTAACTATGGCTACACCTTC.

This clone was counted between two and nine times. CDR3: CASSIAPPETQYF. CDR3 DNA: TGTGCCAGTAGTATCGCCCCCCCCGAGACCCAGTACTTC. V and J are TRBV19 and TRBJ2-5; no definite D call. The CDR3 is 13 amino acids. V lost 3 bases to trimming and J lost 5 bases, with 10 bases between them. In germline, CDR1 is LNHDA, CDR2 SQIVND (reference sequence). Looking up the rest from reference TRBV19 and TRBJ2-5 gives the full variable domain: DGGITQSPKYLFRKEGQNVTLSCEQNLNHDAMYWYRQDPGQGLRLIYYSQIVNDFQKGDIAEGYSVSREKKESFPLTVTSAQKNPTAFYLCASSIAPPETQYFGPGTRLLVL.

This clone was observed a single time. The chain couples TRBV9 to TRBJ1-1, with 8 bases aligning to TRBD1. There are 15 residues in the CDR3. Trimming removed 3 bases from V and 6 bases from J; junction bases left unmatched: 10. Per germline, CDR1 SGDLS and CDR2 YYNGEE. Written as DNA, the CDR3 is TGTGCCAGCAGCGGTTCAGTAACAGGGGGTGCTGAAGCTTTCTTT. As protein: CASSGSVTGGAEAFF.

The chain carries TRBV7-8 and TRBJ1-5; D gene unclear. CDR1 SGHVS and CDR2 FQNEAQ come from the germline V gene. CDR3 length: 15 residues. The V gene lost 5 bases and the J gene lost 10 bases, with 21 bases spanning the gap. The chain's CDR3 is CASSPTRLRSYPQHF. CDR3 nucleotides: TGTGCCAGCAGCCCCACTCGGCTTCGGTCCTATCCCCAGCATTTT.

CDR3 residues: CASSTTTGGGYTF. The DNA of the CDR3 is TGTGCCAGCAGTACCACGACAGGGGGCGGCTACACCTTC. The chain is built from TRBV6-5 and TRBJ1-2; 10 bases match TRBD1. The CDR3 is 13 amino acids. Germline V gene sequence: CDR1 MNHEY, CDR2 SVGAGI. After removal of 5 bases from V and 8 bases from J, the junction contained 5 bases not matched to a gene.

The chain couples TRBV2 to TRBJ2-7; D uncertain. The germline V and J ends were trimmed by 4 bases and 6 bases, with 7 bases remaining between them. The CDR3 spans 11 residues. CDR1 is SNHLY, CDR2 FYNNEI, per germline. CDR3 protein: CASSGESEQYV. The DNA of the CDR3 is TGTGCCAGCAGTGGCGAATCCGAGCAGTACGTC.

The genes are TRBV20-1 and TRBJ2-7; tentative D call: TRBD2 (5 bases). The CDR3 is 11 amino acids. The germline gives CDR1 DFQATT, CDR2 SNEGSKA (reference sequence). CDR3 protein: CNSLRGYEQYV. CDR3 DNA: TGCAATTCACTTCGGGGTTACGAGCAGTACGTC.

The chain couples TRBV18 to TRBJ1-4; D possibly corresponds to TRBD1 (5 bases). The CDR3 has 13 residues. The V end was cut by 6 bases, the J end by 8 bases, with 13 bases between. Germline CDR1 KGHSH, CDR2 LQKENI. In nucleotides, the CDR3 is TGTGCCAGCTCGACCGGGGCCATGGAAAAACTGTTTTTT. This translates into CASSTGAMEKLFF.

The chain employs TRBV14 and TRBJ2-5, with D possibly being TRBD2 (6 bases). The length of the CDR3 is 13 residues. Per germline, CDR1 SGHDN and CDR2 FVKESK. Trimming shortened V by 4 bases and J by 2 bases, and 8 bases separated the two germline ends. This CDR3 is CASSRGTQETQYF. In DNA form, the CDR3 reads TGTGCCAGCAGCCGCGGGACTCAAGAGACCCAGTACTTC.